This T cell receptor beta chain was sequenced for a study of persistence of HIV-infected CD4 T cells. As concerns this clone: Its cognate antigen is unknown.

The stimulus was an HIV-1 Gag 15-mer peptide pool, about 1 ug/peptide/mL. Memory cells lacking CD40L and CD69 with high CD45RO were sorted. This was the immunoSEQ version 4 assay in survey mode. The repertoire was sequenced with immunoSEQ multiplex PCR; TCRdb's copy has only in-frame clones and lacks some. The sample lists roughly 35,000 clones, around 83% seen once, with roughly 1% in the top ten. The TCR comes from an adult with HIV. The donor label of this sample is uncertain. The sequencing here drew on cultured CD4+ T cells from PBMCs, taken from a patient who received antiretroviral therapy.

The CDR3 region has the DNA TGCAGTGCTAGTTTGGGACTAGCGGGGGGGCTCGCAGATACGCAGTATTTT. This gives the protein CSASLGLAGGLADTQYF. This chain joins TRBV20-1 and TRBJ2-3, with TRBD2 matching 16 bases. CDR3 size: 17 residues. The V segment lost 3 bases and the J segment 4 bases; nucleotides outside the gene matches: 7. Germline lookup yields CDR1 DFQATT and CDR2 SNEGSKA (reference sequence).